These 18 T cell receptor beta chains originate from one sample sequenced in a study of CD8 T cells in Susac syndrome. When the RNA was reverse transcribed, random hexamers were used with an input of about 0.45 to 1 ug. TCRdb reanalysed the immunoSEQ multiplex PCR reads using MiXCR and keeps one entry per CDR3 protein. The sample consists of more than 70,000 distinct CDR3 sequences, roughly 94% of them appearing once. Material for sequencing was CD8+ T cells from PBMCs. The origin of the receptors is a human donor with Susac syndrome.

The rearrangement links TRBV2 to TRBJ1-1; D call uncertain. Trimming removed 7 bases from V and 5 bases from J, with 5 bases in between. The CDR3 covers 10 residues. CDR1 SNHLY and CDR2 FYNNEI come from the germline V gene. For the CDR3, the DNA is TGTGCCAGCACTCGGACTGAAGCTTTCTTT. Encoded protein: CASTRTEAFF.

This chain joins TRBV5-1 and TRBJ2-1, with a weak D call TRBD2 (5 bases). CDR1 SGHRS and CDR2 YFSETQ come from the germline V gene. Trimming took 4 bases from V and 4 from J, leaving 27 bases between them. The CDR3 is made up of 19 amino acids. The CDR3 sequence: CASSTPLERATYSYNEQFF. DNA for the CDR3: TGCGCCAGCAGCACACCACTTGAGAGGGCGACATATTCATACAATGAGCAGTTCTTC.

This chain links TRBV30 with TRBJ1-5; TRBD1 agrees at 9 bases. Trimming took 3 bases from V and 2 from J; bases not matched to a gene: 5. The CDR3 sequence is 15 residues long. Germline V CDR1 and CDR2: GTSNPN, SVGIG (reference sequence). DNA of the CDR3: TGTGCCTGGAGGGTGGACAGGGGAGGCAATCAGCCCCAGCATTTT. This codes for CAWRVDRGGNQPQHF. The whole variable domain, remainder taken from reference TRBV30 and TRBJ1-5, is SQTIHQWPATLVQPVGSPLSLECTVEGTSNPNLYWYRQAAGRGLQLLFYSVGIGQISSEVPQNLSASRPQDRQFILSSKKLLLSDSGFYLCAWRVDRGGNQPQHFGDGTRLSIL.

The chain couples TRBV15 to TRBJ2-1; 8 positions agree with TRBD1. From germline, CDR1 is LNHNV and CDR2 YYDKDF (reference sequence). This CDR3 spans 16 amino acids. The J segment lost 6 bases and the V segment lost 4 bases, leaving 11 bases of the junction unmatched. The CDR3 DNA sequence: TGTGCCACCAGCACACAGATCGGGACAGGTTTCAATGAGCAGTTCTTC. This translates into CATSTQIGTGFNEQFF.

Only one count was recorded for this clonotype. The chain carries TRBV12-3 or TRBV12-4 and TRBJ2-7; a possible D gene is TRBD2 (5 bases). This CDR3 comprises 10 residues. Trimming took 1 base from V and 12 from J, leaving 7 bases between them. The DNA of the CDR3 is TGTGCCAGCAGTTTAGGAGGAGGGTACTTC. It translates to CASSLGGGYF.

The chain recombines TRBV7-9 with TRBJ2-5; 8 bases line up with TRBD2. This CDR3 spans 16 amino acids. In germline, CDR1 is SEHNR, CDR2 FQNEAQ (reference sequence). V shed 5 bases and J 5 bases; nucleotides not matched to a gene: 13. The CDR3: CASSLIRSGGKETQYF. CDR3 coding DNA: TGTGCCAGCAGCCTAATTCGGAGCGGGGGCAAGGAGACCCAGTACTTC.

This chain connects TRBV20-1 to TRBJ2-2; no clear D gene. V lost 2 bases and J lost 5, with 9 bases in between. This CDR3 has 13 residues. Germline assignment: CDR1 DFQATT and CDR2 SNEGSKA (reference sequence). The CDR3 protein is CSARSEDTGELFF. CDR3 coding DNA: TGCAGTGCTAGATCCGAGGATACCGGGGAGCTGTTTTTT.

The chain has TRBV29-1 and TRBJ1-1; 7 nucleotides agree with TRBD1. Germline V CDR1 and CDR2: SQVTM, ANQGSEA. The CDR3 is made up of 14 amino acids. Unmatched junction bases numbered 5, after V lost 2 bases and J lost 2 bases. As DNA, the CDR3 is TGCAGCGTTGAAATGGGACAGACTAACACTGAAGCTTTCTTT. Protein product: CSVEMGQTNTEAFF.

J is TRBJ1-1 and V is TRBV29-1; 9 bases are shared with TRBD1. Germline-derived CDR1 and CDR2 are SQVTM and ANQGSEA. The junction had 9 bases not matched to a gene; V was cut back by 7 bases and J by 3 bases. The CDR3 totals 14 residues. In DNA, the CDR3 is TGCAGCGCCCGGGACAGGGAGGGGGACACTGAAGCTTTCTTT. Translation gives CSARDREGDTEAFF.

J is TRBJ1-4 and V is TRBV4-2; the match to TRBD1 covers 7 bases. CDR3 size: 15 residues. Germline V lookup: CDR1 LGHNA, CDR2 YNFKEQ. Trimming took 1 base from V and 8 from J; bases not matched to a gene: 7. The CDR3, as DNA: TGTGCCAGCAGCCAAGCCATGGGACAGATCGAAAAACTGTTTTTT. This sequence encodes CASSQAMGQIEKLFF.

The chain uses TRBV11-2 and TRBJ2-1, with D perhaps matching TRBD1 (6 bases). The CDR3 spans 15 residues. The V and J ends lost 5 bases and 3 bases respectively, with 14 bases between them. The germline gives CDR1 SGHAT, CDR2 FQNNGV. The CDR3 sequence is CASSLSRGYYNEQFF. CDR3 bases: TGTGCCAGCAGCCTCTCCAGGGGATACTACAATGAGCAGTTCTTC. The complete variable domain, with remaining parts taken from reference TRBV11-2 and TRBJ2-1, reads EAGVAQSPRYKIIEKRQSVAFWCNPISGHATLYWYQQILGQGPKLLIQFQNNGVVDDSQLPKDRFSAERLKGVDSTLKIQPAKLEDSAVYLCASSLSRGYYNEQFFGPGTRLTVL.

The rearrangement uses TRBV29-1 and TRBJ2-7; 7 nucleotides agree with TRBD1. V lost 8 bases to trimming and J lost 1 base; unmatched junction nucleotides: 8. CDR3 size: 13 residues. Germline CDR1 and CDR2: SQVTM and ANQGSEA. CDR3 protein: CSFIQGVSYEQYF. As DNA, the CDR3 is TGCAGCTTCATCCAGGGGGTATCCTACGAGCAGTACTTC.

This clonotype was detected only once. The chain is built from TRBV30 and TRBJ1-1, with D possibly matching TRBD1 (6 bases). V was clipped by 3 bases and J by 6 bases, with 17 bases between them. The CDR3 runs 14 residues. Germline V gene lookup returns CDR1 GTSNPN and CDR2 SVGIG (reference sequence). The CDR3 bases are TGTGCCTGGAGGCCTTTTAGCAGGGGCCCTGAAGCTTTCTTT. Its translation: CAWRPFSRGPEAFF.

The chain couples TRBV9 to TRBJ2-5, with D maybe TRBD2 (5 bases). Germline CDR1 reads SGDLS; CDR2 reads YYNGEE. Trimming stripped 2 bases from V and 3 bases from J, with 14 bases between. The CDR3 totals 15 residues. The CDR3 loop reads CASSVTSGVKETQYF. In nucleotides, the CDR3 is TGTGCCAGCAGCGTTACCTCCGGGGTAAAAGAGACCCAGTACTTC.

This chain's CDR3 is CASSLGGQEVNAFF. The CDR3 DNA reads as TGTGCCAGCAGCTTAGGGGGACAGGAGGTGAATGCTTTCTTT. This rearrangement joins TRBV5-6 to TRBJ1-1; TRBD1 aligns across 8 bases. V was pared by 2 bases and J by 11 bases, with 11 bases of the junction left unmatched. Germline-derived CDR1 and CDR2 are SGHDT and YYEEEE. The CDR3 extends over 14 amino acids.

This clonotype appeared once. The rearrangement joins TRBV28 to TRBJ2-5, with TRBD2 matching over 10 bases. Germline CDR1 and CDR2: MDHEN and SYDVKM. With 6 bases clipped from V and 2 bases from J, the junction kept 6 bases outside the gene matches. The CDR3 runs 15 residues. The DNA of the CDR3 is TGTGCCAGCAGGGGGACTAGCGCGACGCAAGAGACCCAGTACTTC. This gives the protein CASRGTSATQETQYF.

This chain links TRBV28 with TRBJ2-7; D call uncertain. The length of the CDR3 is 12 residues. In germline, CDR1 is MDHEN, CDR2 SYDVKM. Trimming removed 9 bases at V and 4 bases at J, with 13 bases between. CDR3 amino acids: CASRLRAYEQYF. The CDR3 region has the DNA TGTGCCAGTCGTCTCCGGGCATACGAGCAGTACTTC.

The chain combines TRBV5-6 with TRBJ2-1, with D perhaps matching TRBD2 (5 bases). The ends were cut back, 3 bases at V and 3 bases at J, with 16 bases in the middle. Germline assignment: CDR1 SGHDT and CDR2 YYEEEE. This CDR3 is built from 16 residues. This CDR3 reads CASSSSVEGFYNEQFF. For the CDR3, the DNA is TGTGCCAGCAGCTCTTCAGTTGAGGGTTTCTACAATGAGCAGTTCTTC.